A single sample is the source of the 5 T cell receptor beta chains below, sequenced in a study of memory CD4+ T cells and cytomegalovirus serostatus. TCRdb's copy holds only in-frame clones and misses some; the assay was immunoSEQ multiplex PCR. In the table there are 40,000 or so clones, around three quarters of which are singletons. Single viable CD3+CD4+CD8-CD45RO+ cells were sorted as the memory CD4+ T cells. Sequences were obtained from memory CD4+ T cells from blood. The receptors derive from an adult in good health and CMV-seronegative.

CDR3 bases: TGTGCCAGCGCCAAAGGAGGACAGGTTGAAGCTTTCTTT. Translating gives CASAKGGQVEAFF. The J gene is TRBJ1-1, the V gene TRBV2, with 7 bases lining up with TRBD1. Germline V gene sequence: CDR1 SNHLY, CDR2 FYNNEI. The CDR3 spans 13 residues. The ends lost 8 bases at V and 7 bases at J; junction bases unmatched: 10.

CDR3 sequence reads: CASMVQDRAHNEQFF. CDR3 DNA: TGTGCCAGTATGGTCCAGGACAGGGCCCACAATGAGCAGTTCTTC. The chain recombines TRBV19 with TRBJ2-1; 8 nucleotides line up with TRBD1. This CDR3 is built from 15 residues. Germline loops: CDR1 LNHDA, CDR2 SQIVND (reference sequence). V shed 7 bases and J 5 bases; nucleotides not matched to a gene: 10.

This clone turned up a few times. CDR3 nucleotides: TGTGCCAGCAGTGGACCAGCTCACCAAGAGACCCAGTACTTC. Its translation is CASSGPAHQETQYF. The rearrangement uses TRBV6-6 and TRBJ2-5; D is unresolved. V was cut by 5 bases and J by 0 bases, with 10 bases left in between. CDR1 and CDR2 from the germline V gene are MNHNY and SVGAGI (reference sequence). The CDR3 consists of 14 residues.

The genes are TRBV5-5 and TRBJ1-4; 7 bases fit TRBD1. The germline V gene has CDR1 SGHKS and CDR2 YYEKEE (reference sequence). Trimming took 4 bases from V and 7 from J; bases not matched to a gene: 7. The CDR3 is 14 residues long. Here the CDR3 reads CASSPPTGSEKLFF. For the CDR3, the DNA is TGTGCCAGCAGCCCGCCGACAGGGAGTGAAAAACTGTTTTTT.

The chain is built from TRBV5-1 and TRBJ1-4; 8 positions agree with TRBD1. From germline, CDR1 is SGHRS and CDR2 YFSETQ. The CDR3 runs 15 residues. J lost 5 bases, V lost 4 bases, and 7 bases had no gene match. The chain's CDR3 is CASSPVGQVNEKLFF. In nucleotides, the CDR3 is TGCGCCAGCAGCCCAGTGGGACAGGTGAATGAAAAACTGTTTTTT.